A selection of T cell receptor beta chains follows, all from one sample in a study of a mutant IDH1 vaccine in newly diagnosed glioma. Assay used: immunoSEQ multiplex PCR; TCRdb lists only in-frame clones, some missing. The sample has about 82,000 clones; approximately 85% are singletons. No antigens are known for them. The sequenced sample was PBMCs, obtained from a glioma patient whose treatment included an IDH1 peptide vaccine. The receptors here all came from a man aged 25 to 40 with glioma. Some clones in this sample may be carry-over from other donors' samples. CDR3s include the opening cysteine and the closing phenylalanine or tryptophan. Each record gives: V gene, CDR3 protein.

TRBV7-2 | CASSLGGGRQRQPQHF
TRBV19 | CASSSPGRTYEQYF
TRBV28 | CASSLQGLETQYF
TRBV7-3 | CASSLQANTGELFF
TRBV10-3 | CAISEGAGGETQYF
TRBV27 | CASSLTFWNTEAFF
TRBV11-2 | CASSFILAGGTGELFF
TRBV18 | CASSLSGRWNTEAFF
TRBV10-3 | CAISASHGKSSYEQYF
TRBV30 | CAWSSAGGWSNRTQYF
TRBV9 | CASSPTGRNQFF
TRBV19 | CASSIGTGGYEQYF
TRBV5-4 | CASSLLGGQETQYF
TRBV29-1 | CSVEGGPGTGTSGYNEQFF
TRBV6-1 | CASSEAIGQWNIQYF
TRBV28 | CASSLWANNQPQHF
TRBV7-2 | CASTAGAGGYTF
TRBV6-1 | CASSERGQLRGHEQYF
TRBV4-1 | CASSRILAGLTDTQYF
TRBV4-3 | CASRGVQGTEAFF
TRBV9 | CASSVGPRDPLVKYF
TRBV19 | CASLPTSDYNEQFF
TRBV27 | CASSYRPAHEQFF
TRBV6-5 | CASSYSKGTDTQYF
TRBV4-1 | CASSRGQALNTEAFF
TRBV5-6 | CASKPPDRGGENGYTF
TRBV27 | CASSLTGRGTKTQYF
TRBV14 | CASSPSQSYGYTF
TRBV2 | CASSSWETQYF
TRBV28 | CASSLLALGGSWETQYF
TRBV7-3 | CASSPRGGTEAFF
TRBV5-4 | CASSQKFTTDTQYF
TRBV21-1 | CAKTGEYQPQHF
TRBV9 | CASSPGTSGLTDTQYF
TRBV9 | CASSVETSSIPQYF
TRBV4-2 | CASSQGNAYTEAFF
TRBV18 | CASSPTSGGKNSPLHF
TRBV7-2 | CASSFRGTNIQYF
TRBV2 | CASNPPGLAFYEQYF
TRBV27 | CASSLGRGIAKNIQYF
TRBV2 | CASKQNYNEQFF
TRBV19 | CASSRSRNTEAFF
TRBV7-9 | CASSSTENYGYTF
TRBV27 | CASSTLGSGRYF
TRBV4-2 | CASSFLGDGGGSNEQFF
TRBV11-2 | CASSLGQGPGNTIYF
TRBV6-5 | CASSYSIGQGADGYTF
TRBV19 | CASSIVVGAAQPQHF
TRBV19 | CASSPGTSGRGETQYF